The 21 T cell receptor beta chains below come from one sample, sequenced in a study of cytomegalovirus exposure and HLA in healthy donors. Researchers ran the PCR with 60 Vbeta and 13 Jbeta primers. Sequencing was performed with immunoSEQ multiplex PCR; in TCRdb, only in-frame clones are kept and a portion is missing. The sample includes over 150,000 clones, roughly 80% of them seen just once. The sample taken for sequencing was PBMCs. These receptors were collected from a human donor in good health.

The rearrangement links TRBV7-8 to TRBJ1-6; D remains ambiguous. The CDR3 runs to 20 residues. Germline-derived CDR1 and CDR2 are SGHVS and FQNEAQ. Trimming cost V 0 bases and J 6 bases, with 24 bases left between them. The CDR3 sequence is CASSLAGWRADLPLNSPLHF. Here the CDR3 DNA reads TGTGCCAGCAGCTTAGCAGGTTGGAGGGCAGATCTACCACTTAATTCACCCCTCCACTTT.

The genes are TRBV5-4 and TRBJ1-2; D is undetermined. Trimming pared 4 bases from V and 0 bases from J, leaving 7 bases between. The CDR3 extends over 13 amino acids. Germline lookup yields CDR1 SGHNT and CDR2 YYREEE (reference sequence). Here the CDR3 DNA reads TGTGCCAGCAGCGACGGGGCTAACTATGGCTACACCTTC. Encoded protein: CASSDGANYGYTF. The full variable domain, with the rest looked up from reference TRBV5-4 and TRBJ1-2, is ETGVTQSPTHLIKTRGQQVTLRCSSQSGHNTVSWYQQALGQGPQFIFQYYREEENGRGNFPPRFSGLQFPNYSSELNVNALELDDSALYLCASSDGANYGYTFGSGTRLTVV.

The rearrangement joins TRBV7-8 to TRBJ1-2, with 8 positions matching TRBD1. This CDR3 comprises 15 residues. Germline CDR1 reads SGHVS; CDR2 reads FQNEAQ. J gave up 7 bases and V 5 bases, and 12 bases lay outside the gene matches. CDR3 sequence reads: CASSPLGQGGGGYTF. The CDR3 DNA follows: TGTGCCAGCAGCCCACTCGGACAGGGAGGAGGTGGCTACACCTTC.

The rearrangement links TRBV6-5 to TRBJ2-1; TRBD1 agrees at 10 bases. Germline V gives CDR1 MNHEY, CDR2 SVGAGI. Losses at the gene ends were 6 bases for V and 7 bases for J; bases not matched to a gene: 9. The CDR3 loop spans 15 amino acids. CDR3 in amino acids: CASSLIGTGENEQFF. CDR3 coding DNA: TGTGCCAGCAGCCTCATAGGGACAGGGGAGAATGAGCAGTTCTTC.

The chain employs TRBV4-1 and TRBJ1-1, with 8 nucleotides matching TRBD1. The CDR3 runs to 15 residues. Germline V CDR1 and CDR2: MGHRA, YSYEKL. V was pared by 0 bases and J by 3 bases, with 3 bases of the junction left unmatched. CDR3 amino acids: CASSQEGGQDTEAFF. The CDR3 DNA follows: TGCGCCAGCAGCCAAGAAGGGGGACAGGACACTGAAGCTTTCTTT.

The chain is built from TRBV6-5 and TRBJ1-1; a possible D gene is TRBD1 (6 bases). Trimming cost V 5 bases and J 1 base, with 11 bases left between them. From germline, CDR1 is MNHEY and CDR2 SVGAGI. The length of the CDR3 is 14 residues. CDR3 loop: CASSRGTSNTEAFF. In DNA form, the CDR3 reads TGTGCCAGCAGTAGAGGGACATCGAACACTGAAGCTTTCTTT.

This clone was seen repeatedly, ten times or more. This chain joins TRBV4-3 and TRBJ1-1; the D gene is possibly TRBD1 (5 bases). Trimming took off 1 base at V and 0 bases at J, with 30 bases between the two ends. CDR1 LGHNA and CDR2 YSLEER come from the germline V gene. This CDR3 region has 22 residues. CDR3 nucleotides: TGCGCCAGCAGCCAAGTTCGAACACCAAATCGACAGAGACCGAGCGTGAACACTGAAGCTTTCTTT. Its translation: CASSQVRTPNRQRPSVNTEAFF.

In this sample, this clone turned up a few times. The J gene is TRBJ1-4, the V gene TRBV6-5, with 8 bases that match TRBD1. The CDR3 is 15 residues long. Germline lookup yields CDR1 MNHEY and CDR2 SVGAGI. V lost 6 bases and J lost 8; bases outside the gene matches: 11. Here the CDR3 reads CASSRVGRGQEKLFF. The CDR3 nucleotides are TGTGCCAGCAGCCGCGTGGGCAGGGGGCAGGAAAAACTGTTTTTT.

The chain recombines TRBV7-9 with TRBJ2-7; TRBD2 matches at 13 bases. Germline V gene lookup returns CDR1 SEHNR and CDR2 FQNEAQ (reference sequence). This CDR3 is 15 amino acids long. V shed 8 bases and J 4 bases; nucleotides not matched to a gene: 8. CDR3 in DNA: TGTGCCAGCTTTGGACTAGCGGGGGCAAATTACGAGCAGTACTTC. This translates into CASFGLAGANYEQYF.

V is TRBV5-4 and J is TRBJ1-4; TRBD1 matches at 9 bases. From germline, CDR1 is SGHNT and CDR2 YYREEE (reference sequence). The CDR3 length is 16 residues. With V trimmed by 4 bases and J by 0 bases, 4 bases remained unmatched. This CDR3 is CASSQQGAATNEKLFF. The CDR3, as DNA: TGTGCCAGCAGCCAACAGGGGGCTGCAACTAATGAAAAACTGTTTTTT.

The genes are TRBV29-1 and TRBJ2-3, with 11 bases that match TRBD2. CDR1 and CDR2 (germline): SQVTM, ANQGSEA. V dropped 7 bases and J dropped 12; count of bases not matched to a gene: 6. The CDR3 runs 11 residues. The CDR3 loop reads CSATSGGTQYF. The DNA for the CDR3 is TGCAGCGCTACTAGCGGGGGCACACAGTATTTT.

The chain joins TRBV2 to TRBJ2-1; 10 nucleotides agree with TRBD2. The germline V gene has CDR1 SNHLY and CDR2 FYNNEI. Trimming removed 5 bases from V and 2 bases from J; junction bases left unmatched: 6. The CDR3 sequence is 16 residues long. The CDR3 sequence: CASSNELAGTYNEQFF. The DNA for the CDR3 is TGTGCCAGCAGTAATGAACTAGCGGGGACCTACAATGAGCAGTTCTTC.

The chain links TRBV19 to TRBJ2-7, with a tentative D call TRBD1 (6 bases). The germline V gene encodes CDR1 LNHDA and CDR2 SQIVND (reference sequence). The CDR3 loop spans 14 amino acids. With 3 bases removed from V and 5 bases from J, the gap between germline ends came to 14 bases. CDR3 DNA: TGTGCCAGTAGTATGATCGGCAGGGGAAACGAGCAGTACTTC. It yields the protein CASSMIGRGNEQYF.

The chain recombines TRBV11-2 with TRBJ2-1, with TRBD2 matching over 8 bases. V was clipped by 1 base and J by 6 bases; unmatched bases: 11. Looked up from germline, CDR1 is SGHAT and CDR2 is FQNNGV. The CDR3 has 17 amino acids. The CDR3 spells CASSLGWSAGGVNEQFF. The CDR3 DNA reads TGTGCCAGCAGCTTAGGTTGGTCGGCGGGGGGCGTCAATGAGCAGTTCTTC.

The gene calls are TRBV4-1 and TRBJ2-5, with 12 nucleotides matching TRBD2. This CDR3 region has 19 residues. Germline CDR1 and CDR2: MGHRA and YSYEKL. Unmatched junction bases numbered 10, after V lost 1 base and J lost 1 base. This CDR3 reads CASSQVNPTSGGSQETQYF. CDR3 nucleotides: TGCGCCAGCAGCCAAGTTAATCCAACTAGCGGGGGGTCCCAAGAGACCCAGTACTTC.

The chain uses TRBV25-1 and TRBJ2-2; TRBD1 might be the D (5 bases). The CDR3 has 16 amino acids. V was cut by 3 bases and J by 3 bases, with 14 bases left in between. The germline CDR1 and CDR2 sequences are MGHDK and SYGVNS. As DNA, the CDR3 is TGTGCCAGCAGTGACCCCGAGACAGTTCACACCGGGGAGCTGTTTTTT. Its protein is CASSDPETVHTGELFF.

The chain is built from TRBV11-2 and TRBJ2-7; D is unresolved. V was trimmed by 7 bases and J by 5 bases, leaving 9 bases between them. This CDR3 contains 11 residues. The V gene's germline CDR1 is SGHAT and CDR2 FQNNGV. The CDR3 nucleotides read TGTGCCAGCACGGGTCGGGACGAGCAGTACTTC. This encodes CASTGRDEQYF.

V and J are TRBV2 and TRBJ2-1; 7 nucleotides agree with TRBD1. CDR3 length: 17 amino acids. Germline trimming cut 2 bases from V and 7 bases from J; bases unmatched to any gene: 14. In germline, CDR1 is SNHLY, CDR2 FYNNEI. The CDR3 reads CASSERNLRQGENEQFF. The DNA for the CDR3 is TGTGCCAGCAGTGAAAGGAACCTCCGACAGGGTGAAAATGAGCAGTTCTTC.

V is TRBV4-2 and J is TRBJ2-3; TRBD2 matches at 11 bases. This CDR3 comprises 17 residues. Germline V gives CDR1 LGHNA, CDR2 YNFKEQ. V lost 0 bases and J lost 5; bases outside the gene matches: 7. CDR3 in DNA: TGTGCCAGCAGCCAAGATCCACTAGCGGGGGAGGTAGATACGCAGTATTTT. It codes for CASSQDPLAGEVDTQYF.

The gene calls are TRBV2 and TRBJ1-4; TRBD1 aligns across 8 bases. Trimming removed 6 bases from V and 8 bases from J; junction bases left unmatched: 8. The CDR3 sequence is 14 residues long. Looked up from germline, CDR1 is SNHLY and CDR2 is FYNNEI. In DNA form, the CDR3 reads TGTGCCAGCAGCGAGAGGACAGGGATGGAAAAACTGTTTTTT. This gives the protein CASSERTGMEKLFF.

The chain uses TRBV5-1 and TRBJ2-2; unclear D gene. Germline V CDR1 and CDR2: SGHRS, YFSETQ. The CDR3 runs to 17 residues. With 0 bases removed from V and 0 bases from J, the gap between germline ends came to 12 bases. Here the CDR3 reads CASSLDGLTPNTGELFF. CDR3 bases: TGCGCCAGCAGCTTGGATGGGCTTACACCGAACACCGGGGAGCTGTTTTTT.